These 30 T cell receptor beta chains were all obtained from the same sample, sequenced in a study of T cell responses to AZD1222 COVID-19 vaccine. The method was immunoSEQ multiplex PCR; TCRdb's version includes in-frame clones alone and lacks a portion of them. The data show about 140,000 clones, 92% seen once. Here the sequenced sample was peripheral blood, taken 28 days after the second AZD1222 dose. Receptors were obtained from an adult who received the AZD1222 COVID-19 vaccine.

This rearrangement joins TRBV2 to TRBJ2-7; possibly TRBD2 for D (5 bases). V was trimmed by 6 bases and J by 5 bases, leaving 20 bases between them. CDR3 length equals 15 residues. Germline V gives CDR1 SNHLY, CDR2 FYNNEI. In nucleotides, the CDR3 is TGTGCCAGCAGCCCACTCCGGGGAGTCCGCGACGAGCAGTACTTC. Its translation: CASSPLRGVRDEQYF. Based on the CDR3 plus reference TRBV2 and TRBJ2-7, the full variable domain is EPEVTQTPSHQVTQMGQEVILRCVPISNHLYFYWYRQILGQKVEFLVSFYNNEISEKSEIFDDQFSVERPDGSNFTLKIRSTKLEDSAMYFCASSPLRGVRDEQYFGPGTRLTVT.

The chain has TRBV9 and TRBJ1-5; 7 bases match TRBD1. The CDR3 runs 15 residues. Germline-derived CDR1 and CDR2 are SGDLS and YYNGEE. With V trimmed by 1 base and J by 3 bases, 4 bases remained unmatched. In DNA form, the CDR3 reads TGTGCCAGCAGCGTATTAGGGGGCTACAATCAGCCCCAGCATTTT. Amino acids: CASSVLGGYNQPQHF.

This clone has just one count. This chain links TRBV5-5 with TRBJ2-2; perhaps TRBD2 as D (5 bases). This CDR3 is built from 15 residues. Germline V gene sequence: CDR1 SGHKS, CDR2 YYEKEE (reference sequence). Trimming removed 2 bases at V and 2 bases at J, with 10 bases between. CDR3 residues: CASSFPGINTGELFF. The CDR3, as DNA: TGTGCCAGCAGCTTCCCCGGGATAAACACCGGGGAGCTGTTTTTT.

The rearrangement uses TRBV7-3 and TRBJ2-1; no clear D. The CDR3 extends over 13 amino acids. V was clipped by 0 bases and J by 13 bases, with 13 bases between them. CDR1 is SGHTA and CDR2 is FQGTGA in the germline V gene. DNA of the CDR3: TGTGCCAGCAGCTTAACGGCAGGCCGAGAACAGTTCTTC. Amino acids: CASSLTAGREQFF.

CDR3 in DNA: TGTGCCAGCAGTTTACGTACGAATTCACCCCTCCACTTT. It specifies CASSLRTNSPLHF. The chain joins TRBV27 to TRBJ1-6; D gene uncertain. The CDR3 consists of 13 residues. The germline V gene has CDR1 MNHEY and CDR2 SMNVEV (reference sequence). The V and J ends lost 2 bases and 7 bases respectively, with 6 bases between them.

The chain is built from TRBV19 and TRBJ2-1; D ambiguous. Germline CDR1 is LNHDA and CDR2 is SQIVND (reference sequence). This CDR3 has 13 amino acids. Trimming pared 7 bases from V and 12 bases from J, leaving 19 bases between. For the CDR3, the DNA is TGTGCCAGTAATGGCGGTGTAAGTTCCGGGCAGTTCTTC. It codes for CASNGGVSSGQFF.

This chain joins TRBV24-1 and TRBJ1-5; D is ambiguous. V was clipped by 4 bases and J by 9 bases, with 12 bases between them. CDR1 and CDR2 from the germline V gene are KGHDR and SFDVKD. This CDR3 comprises 13 residues. For the CDR3, the DNA is TGTGCCACCAGTGAAAGCCTATGGGGGCCCCAGCATTTT. Encoded protein: CATSESLWGPQHF.

The genes are TRBV6-7 and TRBJ2-1; 15 bases fit TRBD2. TRBV6-7 is reported as an ORF; its role is uncertain. J lost 8 bases, V lost 6 bases, and 5 bases had no gene match. The CDR3 spans 15 residues. The DNA of the CDR3 is TGTGCCAGCAGCCGGACTAGCGGGAGGGGGGATGAGCAGTTCTTC. It yields the protein CASSRTSGRGDEQFF.

The CDR3 spells CASSRDREAFF. CDR3 coding DNA: TGTGCCAGCAGCCGGGACAGAGAAGCTTTCTTT. The chain uses TRBV5-5 and TRBJ1-1; TRBD1 matches at 7 bases. In germline, CDR1 is SGHKS, CDR2 YYEKEE (reference sequence). The CDR3 totals 11 residues. Trimming at V came to 4 bases and at J to 8 bases, leaving 2 bases not matched to a gene.

The V call is TRBV5-6, the J call TRBJ1-6; no definite D call. The CDR3 loop spans 13 amino acids. CDR1 and CDR2 (germline): SGHDT, YYEEEE. V dropped 0 bases and J dropped 6 bases, with 4 bases sitting between them. The DNA of the CDR3 is TGTGCCAGCAGCTTGGACGGTAATTCACCCCTCCACTTT. Amino acids: CASSLDGNSPLHF.

This chain connects TRBV6-2 or TRBV6-3 to TRBJ2-2; 7 nucleotides agree with TRBD2. The V and J ends lost 2 bases and 6 bases, in that order; junction bases with no gene match: 6. CDR1 and CDR2 (germline): MNHEY, SVGEGT. The CDR3 runs to 15 residues. The CDR3 loop reads CASSYGLVVPGELFF. The CDR3 coding sequence is TGTGCCAGCAGTTACGGACTAGTAGTCCCCGGGGAGCTGTTTTTT.

Regarding this clone: The sample carries other DNA sequences with the same CDR3. The V gene is TRBV4-3, the J gene TRBJ2-7; 9 bases align to TRBD1. Trimming took 4 bases from V and 1 from J; bases not matched to a gene: 2. Germline CDR1 LGHNA, CDR2 YSLEER. There are 14 residues in the CDR3. In DNA form, the CDR3 reads TGCGCCAGCAGCCCGGGGACAGGGTCCTACGAGCAGTACTTC. Protein: CASSPGTGSYEQYF.

The chain combines TRBV10-3 with TRBJ2-5; 8 positions agree with TRBD1. Germline V lookup: CDR1 ENHRY, CDR2 SYGVKD. Trimming at V came to 5 bases and at J to 2 bases, leaving 10 bases not matched to a gene. CDR3 length: 16 amino acids. This CDR3 reads CAISPSAGTGQETQYF. CDR3 bases: TGTGCCATCAGTCCAAGTGCCGGGACAGGACAAGAGACCCAGTACTTC.

The chain uses TRBV18 and TRBJ1-2; no clear D. The ends were cut back, 1 base at V and 0 bases at J, with 9 bases in the middle. From germline, CDR1 is KGHSH and CDR2 LQKENI. The CDR3 loop spans 15 amino acids. The CDR3 coding sequence is TGTGCCAGCTCACCACTCGAGTCCGCTAACTATGGCTACACCTTC. Translation gives CASSPLESANYGYTF.

The chain couples TRBV29-1 to TRBJ1-2; the D is unclear. The V end lost 4 bases, the J end lost 3 bases, and 9 bases lay between the germline ends. The CDR3 is made up of 12 amino acids. The germline V gene encodes CDR1 SQVTM and CDR2 ANQGSEA. This CDR3 is CSVVKGDYGYTF. The CDR3 DNA sequence: TGCAGCGTTGTGAAGGGCGACTATGGCTACACCTTC.

The V and J genes are TRBV9 and TRBJ2-2, with D unresolved. The ends were cut back, 3 bases at V and 5 bases at J, with 11 bases in the middle. There are 14 residues in the CDR3. Germline V gene sequence: CDR1 SGDLS, CDR2 YYNGEE. The CDR3 DNA is TGTGCCAGCAGCGCCCCCTTCGGTACCGGGGAGCTGTTTTTT. It specifies CASSAPFGTGELFF.

This clone was counted a single time. The chain joins TRBV9 to TRBJ2-3; D is ambiguous. The CDR3 has 14 residues. Germline CDR1 is SGDLS and CDR2 is YYNGEE. V lost 0 bases to trimming and J lost 1 base, with 6 bases between them. CDR3 nucleotides: TGTGCCAGCAGCGTAGGGCCGGGCACAGATACGCAGTATTTT. Encoded protein: CASSVGPGTDTQYF.

The genes are TRBV9 and TRBJ1-5; 7 nucleotides agree with TRBD1. CDR1 is SGDLS, CDR2 YYNGEE, per germline. The CDR3 sequence is 15 residues long. V shed 4 bases, J shed 6 bases, and the junction held 10 bases outside the gene matches. In nucleotides, the CDR3 is TGTGCCAGCAGCTGGGGAGGGGGCGAGGGTCAGCCCCAGCATTTT. This encodes CASSWGGGEGQPQHF.

This clone is a singleton in its sample. J is TRBJ1-1 and V is TRBV6-5; D remains ambiguous. The CDR3 runs to 14 residues. Germline V CDR1 and CDR2: MNHEY, SVGAGI. V was shortened by 7 bases and J by 7 bases, with 19 bases between the two germline ends. In nucleotides, the CDR3 is TGTGCCAGCAATCAACAGCGGGAGTCGGGTGAAGCTTTCTTT. Amino acid sequence: CASNQQRESGEAFF.

This rearrangement joins TRBV3-1 (or the pseudogene TRBV3-2) to TRBJ1-1; 10 bases align to TRBD1. Germline-derived CDR1 and CDR2 are LGHDT and YNNKEL (reference sequence). Germline trimming cut 4 bases from V and 4 bases from J; bases unmatched to any gene: 6. CDR3 length equals 15 residues. The CDR3 spells CASSRGQGPGTEAFF. The CDR3 DNA reads TGTGCCAGCAGCCGGGGACAGGGGCCCGGCACTGAAGCTTTCTTT.

The chain carries TRBV6-1 and TRBJ1-1; TRBD1 is a possible D gene (6 bases). This CDR3 has 13 residues. The germline V gene encodes CDR1 MNHNS and CDR2 SASEGT. The germline V and J ends were trimmed by 2 bases and 10 bases, with 14 bases remaining between them. The chain's CDR3 is CASSERGGAVAFF. Written as DNA, the CDR3 is TGTGCCAGCAGTGAAAGGGGGGGCGCGGTAGCTTTCTTT.

This clone was seen a handful of times. The rearrangement uses TRBV4-3 and TRBJ1-5; possible D gene TRBD1, 6 bases. The germline V and J ends were trimmed by 0 bases and 6 bases, with 12 bases remaining between them. CDR3 length: 15 amino acids. Per germline, CDR1 LGHNA and CDR2 YSLEER. CDR3 residues: CASSQDPQGRQPQHF. The CDR3 DNA sequence: TGCGCCAGCAGCCAAGATCCACAGGGACGTCAGCCCCAGCATTTT.

The chain joins TRBV9 to TRBJ1-1; no firm D call. Trimming shortened V by 2 bases and J by 5 bases, and 10 bases separated the two germline ends. There are 13 residues in the CDR3. Germline V CDR1 and CDR2: SGDLS, YYNGEE. DNA for the CDR3: TGTGCCAGCAGCGTTAGTCCGGGGACTGAAGCTTTCTTT. Its translation: CASSVSPGTEAFF. Using reference TRBV9 and TRBJ1-1 for the parts outside the CDR3, the full variable domain is DSGVTQTPKHLITATGQRVTLRCSPRSGDLSVYWYQQSLDQGLQFLIQYYNGEERAKGNILERFSAQQFPDLHSELNLSSLELGDSALYFCASSVSPGTEAFFGQGTRLTVV.

On this clone itself: The sample has other DNA sequences that encode this CDR3 too. The rearrangement links TRBV7-2 to TRBJ1-1; D is uncertain. Germline lookup yields CDR1 SGHTA and CDR2 FQGNSA. The CDR3 is 14 amino acids. Trimming removed 2 bases at V and 0 bases at J, with 7 bases between. For the CDR3, the DNA is TGTGCCAGCAGCTTAAATCCCATGAACACTGAAGCTTTCTTT. This translates into CASSLNPMNTEAFF.

The chain employs TRBV7-9 and TRBJ1-1; possible D gene TRBD1, 5 bases. This CDR3 is built from 13 residues. The V end lost 5 bases, the J end lost 2 bases, and 9 bases lay between the germline ends. Germline V CDR1 and CDR2: SEHNR, FQNEAQ (reference sequence). CDR3 DNA sequence: TGTGCCAGCAGCCGACAGACAAACACTGAAGCTTTCTTT. It codes for CASSRQTNTEAFF.

This chain links TRBV11-3 with TRBJ2-2; the match to TRBD2 covers 7 bases. The germline gives CDR1 SGHNT, CDR2 YENEEA. J gave up 4 bases and V 5 bases, and 4 bases lay outside the gene matches. The CDR3 length is 14 residues. Written as DNA, the CDR3 is TGTGCCAGCAGCGGGGAGGGGAGCACCGGGGAGCTGTTTTTT. Amino acids: CASSGEGSTGELFF.

This chain links TRBV7-2 with TRBJ1-5, with 8 positions matching TRBD1. V lost 3 bases to trimming and J lost 1 base; unmatched junction nucleotides: 2. Germline lookup yields CDR1 SGHTA and CDR2 FQGNSA. The CDR3 covers 15 residues. CDR3 sequence reads: CASSFGQGSNQPQHF. CDR3 DNA sequence: TGTGCCAGCAGCTTCGGACAGGGAAGCAATCAGCCCCAGCATTTT.

J is TRBJ2-7 and V is TRBV15; 11 bases are a match to TRBD1. V was pared by 6 bases and J by 3 bases, with 7 bases of the junction left unmatched. Germline loops: CDR1 LNHNV, CDR2 YYDKDF (reference sequence). The CDR3 consists of 15 residues. The DNA of the CDR3 is TGTGCCACCAGTCTGGGACAGGGGGGATTCTACGAGCAGTACTTC. As protein: CATSLGQGGFYEQYF.

This chain connects TRBV10-3 to TRBJ1-1; no definite D call. This CDR3 is built from 13 residues. Germline V gene lookup returns CDR1 ENHRY and CDR2 SYGVKD. Trimming removed 6 bases from V and 1 base from J, with 9 bases in between. The CDR3 region has the DNA TGTGCCATCAGGGTGACAACGAACACTGAAGCTTTCTTT. This codes for CAIRVTTNTEAFF.

V gene TRBV4-3 combines with J gene TRBJ2-1; D perhaps matches TRBD1 (6 bases). Germline-derived CDR1 and CDR2 are LGHNA and YSLEER. Trimming took off 1 base at V and 10 bases at J, with 14 bases between the two ends. This CDR3 is built from 14 residues. This CDR3 reads CASSQVGGDREQFF. CDR3 DNA sequence: TGCGCCAGCAGCCAAGTTGGAGGTGACAGGGAGCAGTTCTTC.